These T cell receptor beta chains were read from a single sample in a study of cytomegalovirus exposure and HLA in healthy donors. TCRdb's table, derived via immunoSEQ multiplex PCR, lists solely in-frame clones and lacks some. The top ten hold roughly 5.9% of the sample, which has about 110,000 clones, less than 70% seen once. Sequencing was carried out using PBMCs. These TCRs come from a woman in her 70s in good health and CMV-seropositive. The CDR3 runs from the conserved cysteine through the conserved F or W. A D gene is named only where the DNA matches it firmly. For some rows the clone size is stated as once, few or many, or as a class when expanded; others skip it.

CDR3nt: TGTGCCAGCAGTGGAGGTAGTCCATTTGGCTACACCTTC; CDR3aa: CASSGGSPFGYTF; v_gene: TRBV2; abundance: NA; d_gene: NA; j_gene: TRBJ1-2
CDR3nt: TGCGCCAGCAGCCCCCTCAACGGGGTCCCCACTGAAGCTTTCTTT; CDR3aa: CASSPLNGVPTEAFF; v_gene: TRBV5-1; abundance: once; d_gene: NA; j_gene: TRBJ1-1
CDR3nt: TGCGCCAGCAGCCGGGGACAGGGGGGCTCCACAGATACGCAGTATTTT; CDR3aa: CASSRGQGGSTDTQYF; v_gene: TRBV4-1; abundance: NA; d_gene: TRBD1; j_gene: TRBJ2-3
CDR3nt: TGTGCCATCAGTGAAGGGACAGTGTCCTACGAGCAGTACTTC; CDR3aa: CAISEGTVSYEQYF; v_gene: TRBV10-3; abundance: NA; d_gene: TRBD1; j_gene: TRBJ2-7
CDR3nt: TGTGCCAGCAGTTCCCGGGGACAGGCCTATGGCTACACCTTC; CDR3aa: CASSSRGQAYGYTF; v_gene: TRBV6-5; abundance: NA; d_gene: TRBD1; j_gene: TRBJ1-2
CDR3nt: TGTGCCAGCAGCCAAGCGGGGGCGACCTACGAGCAGTACTTC; CDR3aa: CASSQAGATYEQYF; v_gene: TRBV7-8; abundance: few; d_gene: TRBD2; j_gene: TRBJ2-7
CDR3nt: TGTGCCAGCAGTTTTGCTCCGAGCTATGGCTACACCTTC; CDR3aa: CASSFAPSYGYTF; v_gene: TRBV6-5; abundance: few; d_gene: NA; j_gene: TRBJ1-2
CDR3nt: TGTGCCTGGAGCCCCCCCCCGGGCTCTGGAAACACCATATATTTT; CDR3aa: CAWSPPPGSGNTIYF; v_gene: TRBV30; abundance: NA; d_gene: NA; j_gene: TRBJ1-3
CDR3nt: TGCAGTGGTCAGCGGGACATTCAGTACTTC; CDR3aa: CSGQRDIQYF; v_gene: TRBV20-1; abundance: few; d_gene: NA; j_gene: TRBJ2-4
CDR3nt: TGTGCCTCTGTAGGCAGGATTAATGAAAAACTGTTTTTT; CDR3aa: CASVGRINEKLFF; v_gene: TRBV30; abundance: few; d_gene: NA; j_gene: TRBJ1-4
CDR3nt: TGTGCCAGCAGCCCTCGGACAGGAGTTAGCTATGGCTACACCTTC; CDR3aa: CASSPRTGVSYGYTF; v_gene: TRBV7-2; abundance: NA; d_gene: TRBD1; j_gene: TRBJ1-2
CDR3nt: TGTGCTAGTGGGCTTTCTAGCGGGGGTCTCCAAGAGACCCAGTACTTC; CDR3aa: CASGLSSGGLQETQYF; v_gene: TRBV12-5; abundance: NA; d_gene: TRBD2; j_gene: TRBJ2-5
CDR3nt: TGCGCCAGCACCTGGGGCGGGACCGGCACAGATACGCAGTATTTT; CDR3aa: CASTWGGTGTDTQYF; v_gene: TRBV5-1; abundance: NA; d_gene: NA; j_gene: TRBJ2-3
CDR3nt: TGTGCCAGCAGTGCTGTTCCCAACTATGGCTACACCTTC; CDR3aa: CASSAVPNYGYTF; v_gene: TRBV6-4; abundance: once; d_gene: NA; j_gene: TRBJ1-2
CDR3nt: TGTGCCAGCAGTTTCCCCAGTCCAACTAATGAAAAACTGTTTTTT; CDR3aa: CASSFPSPTNEKLFF; v_gene: TRBV28; abundance: once; d_gene: NA; j_gene: TRBJ1-4
CDR3nt: TGTGCCAGCAGCCTACTCTATATTGGCACAGATACGCAGTATTTT; CDR3aa: CASSLLYIGTDTQYF; v_gene: TRBV11-2; abundance: few; d_gene: NA; j_gene: TRBJ2-3
CDR3nt: TGTGCCAGCAGTGAAGGGGTCAGAGGATACGAGCAGTACTTC; CDR3aa: CASSEGVRGYEQYF; v_gene: TRBV2; abundance: NA; d_gene: NA; j_gene: TRBJ2-7
CDR3nt: TGTGCCAGCAGTGCCATCCGGGACAGGGGGCCTGGGGCCAACGTCCTGACTTTC; CDR3aa: CASSAIRDRGPGANVLTF; v_gene: TRBV6-4; abundance: NA; d_gene: TRBD1; j_gene: TRBJ2-6
CDR3nt: TGTGCCAGCAGTTACTACGGACAGGGAACAGATACGCAGTATTTT; CDR3aa: CASSYYGQGTDTQYF; v_gene: TRBV6-5; abundance: NA; d_gene: TRBD1; j_gene: TRBJ2-3
CDR3nt: TGTGCCATCAGTAAAACTTACAGGGAGGGGAGTGAAAAACTGTTTTTT; CDR3aa: CAISKTYREGSEKLFF; v_gene: TRBV10-3; abundance: NA; d_gene: NA; j_gene: TRBJ1-4